This TCR beta chain stems from a study of blood T cells in healthy people across ages. Sample-barcoded 5' priming and a J-beta primer mix drove a second PCR of roughly 7 to 11 cycles. MiXCR was run by TCRdb on the 5' RACE reads, yielding one entry per CDR3 protein. The sample consists of 1.6 million or so distinct CDR3 sequences, around 36% of them appearing once. This CDR3 contains 15 residues. V was clipped by 7 bases and J by 4 bases, with 16 bases between them. The study, taken as a whole, reports: The lack of PBMC sorting stopped any conclusive naive versus antigen-experienced comparison.

Remarks on this clonotype: The antigen is undetermined.

Material for sequencing was blood. This chain links TRBV12-3 or TRBV12-4 with TRBJ2-2, with D maybe TRBD1 (6 bases). This TCR derives from a woman younger than 45 in good health. The CDR3 DNA sequence: TGTGCCAGCACCCTAACGGGGACAAGCACCGGGGAGCTGTTTTTT. Encoded protein: CASTLTGTSTGELFF.